The T cell receptor (beta chain) under discussion was sequenced for a study of response to subunit inactivated influenza vaccine. TCRdb reprocessed the RT-PCR reads via MiXCR and lists one record per CDR3 protein. The table has hundreds of thousands of distinct CDR3 sequences, roughly 27% seen once. V gave up 2 bases and J gave up 4 bases; unmatched junction bases: 11. The V gene's germline CDR1 is DFQATT and CDR2 SNEGSKA (reference sequence). The CDR3 has 17 residues. This sequence joins TRBV20-1 and TRBJ2-1; 10 positions match TRBD2. The specimen was CD4+ T cells sorted from PBMCs, collected 5 days after vaccination. The sequence was obtained from a man aged 50 to 60 who received an inactivated influenza vaccine. In DNA form, the CDR3 reads TGCAGTGCTAGACTACAAAAACTAGCGGGAACTTACAATGAGCAGTTCTTC. It specifies CSARLQKLAGTYNEQFF.